What follows are 13 T cell receptor beta chains derived from one specimen sequenced in a study of blood T cell repertoires in COVID-19. Data came from immunoSEQ multiplex PCR; TCRdb stores just in-frame clones and leaves some out. Here the sample spans some 290,000 clones, 88% being singletons. Source material: peripheral blood. The receptors here all came from a woman aged 30 to 39 with COVID-19, enrolled during active disease.

V is TRBV9 and J is TRBJ2-5; 10 nucleotides match TRBD1. With V trimmed by 7 bases and J by 5 bases, 14 bases remained unmatched. This CDR3 is built from 16 residues. Germline CDR1 reads SGDLS; CDR2 reads YYNGEE. CDR3 DNA sequence: TGTGCCAGCGGGGGACCGGGACAGGGGTTTGTGGAGACCCAGTACTTC. Protein sequence: CASGGPGQGFVETQYF.

The rearrangement joins TRBV2 to TRBJ1-6; 7 bases agree with TRBD1. V lost 4 bases and J lost 1; bases outside the gene matches: 1. Germline V gene lookup returns CDR1 SNHLY and CDR2 FYNNEI. This CDR3 has 15 amino acids. The CDR3 DNA reads TGTGCCAGCAGTGTCAGGGGGTCCTATAATTCACCCCTCCACTTT. Amino acid sequence: CASSVRGSYNSPLHF. The full variable domain, its missing parts supplied by reference TRBV2 and TRBJ1-6, is EPEVTQTPSHQVTQMGQEVILRCVPISNHLYFYWYRQILGQKVEFLVSFYNNEISEKSEIFDDQFSVERPDGSNFTLKIRSTKLEDSAMYFCASSVRGSYNSPLHFGNGTRLTVT.

The CDR3 loop reads CASSPRQITDTQYF. The CDR3 DNA reads as TGTGCCAGCAGCCCCCGACAGATAACAGATACGCAGTATTTT. The chain employs TRBV9 and TRBJ2-3; perhaps TRBD1 as D (5 bases). From germline, CDR1 is SGDLS and CDR2 YYNGEE. The ends were cut back, 4 bases at V and 3 bases at J, with 12 bases in the middle. The CDR3 runs 14 residues.

The V call is TRBV5-4, the J call TRBJ2-3; D is unresolved. This CDR3 is 13 amino acids long. Germline CDR1 is SGHNT and CDR2 is YYREEE (reference sequence). V lost 3 bases to trimming and J lost 2 bases, with 7 bases between them. The CDR3 coding sequence is TGTGCCAGCAGCTCACCTAACACAGATACGCAGTATTTT. It specifies CASSSPNTDTQYF. Full variable domain (remainder filled in from reference TRBV5-4 and TRBJ2-3): ETGVTQSPTHLIKTRGQQVTLRCSSQSGHNTVSWYQQALGQGPQFIFQYYREEENGRGNFPPRFSGLQFPNYSSELNVNALELDDSALYLCASSSPNTDTQYFGPGTRLTVL.

The rearrangement joins TRBV9 to TRBJ1-3; the match to TRBD1 covers 7 bases. Germline V CDR1 and CDR2: SGDLS, YYNGEE. V was clipped by 0 bases and J by 4 bases; unmatched bases: 7. The CDR3 totals 16 residues. In DNA form, the CDR3 reads TGTGCCAGCAGCGTAGCTCGGGACAGCTTCGGAAACACCATATATTTT. It specifies CASSVARDSFGNTIYF.

In this sample, this clone turned up a few times. The chain has TRBV7-9 and TRBJ1-2, with TRBD1 identical over 8 bases. The CDR3 extends over 16 amino acids. From germline, CDR1 is SEHNR and CDR2 FQNEAQ (reference sequence). The J segment lost 7 bases and the V segment lost 1 base, leaving 11 bases of the junction unmatched. The CDR3 loop is CASSLVAGTGVSGYTF. The CDR3 DNA is TGTGCCAGCAGCTTAGTGGCCGGGACAGGCGTGAGTGGCTACACCTTC.

The gene calls are TRBV9 and TRBJ2-5; D gene uncertain. The CDR3 consists of 12 residues. Trimming took 6 bases from V and 5 from J, leaving 11 bases between them. Germline V lookup: CDR1 SGDLS, CDR2 YYNGEE. The CDR3 reads CASKPPRETQYF. The CDR3 nucleotides are TGTGCCAGCAAACCACCACGGGAGACCCAGTACTTC.

This chain links TRBV6-5 with TRBJ2-4; TRBD1 might be the D (6 bases). This CDR3 contains 13 residues. V shed 5 bases and J shed 6 bases, with 11 bases lying between them. CDR1 is MNHEY, CDR2 SVGAGI, per germline. Here the CDR3 reads CASSPPGANIQYF. In DNA form, the CDR3 reads TGTGCCAGCAGTCCCCCAGGGGCAAACATTCAGTACTTC.

The gene calls are TRBV5-1 and TRBJ2-6; 8 nucleotides match TRBD1. Trimming took 2 bases from V and 11 from J; bases not matched to a gene: 9. Germline V gene sequence: CDR1 SGHRS, CDR2 YFSETQ. The length of the CDR3 is 15 residues. CDR3 region: CASSFTGGPHHVLTF. The CDR3, as DNA: TGCGCCAGCAGCTTTACAGGGGGGCCTCACCACGTCCTGACTTTC.

This clone has a single count. The rearrangement joins TRBV3-1 (or the pseudogene TRBV3-2) to TRBJ2-1, with 7 positions matching TRBD2. The germline V gene has CDR1 LGHDT and CDR2 YNNKEL (reference sequence). V shed 3 bases, J shed 0 bases, and the junction held 8 bases outside the gene matches. This CDR3 is 17 amino acids long. CDR3 sequence: CASSHNSGPSSYNEQFF. The CDR3 nucleotides are TGTGCCAGCAGCCATAATAGCGGGCCGAGCTCCTACAATGAGCAGTTCTTC.

The chain couples TRBV14 to TRBJ2-5; TRBD2 might be the D (5 bases). The germline CDR1 and CDR2 sequences are SGHDN and FVKESK. This CDR3 is 13 amino acids long. V was clipped by 4 bases and J by 7 bases, with 13 bases between them. The chain's CDR3 is CASSRAEGGTQYF. In DNA form, the CDR3 reads TGTGCCAGCAGCCGAGCAGAAGGAGGGACCCAGTACTTC.

The sample holds one count of this clone. V and J are TRBV29-1 and TRBJ2-2; perhaps TRBD2 as D (6 bases). CDR1 SQVTM and CDR2 ANQGSEA come from the germline V gene. CDR3 size: 13 residues. The V end was cut by 6 bases, the J end by 2 bases, with 10 bases between. The CDR3 loop is CSVGTVNTGELFF. CDR3 nucleotide sequence: TGCAGCGTCGGGACTGTAAACACCGGGGAGCTGTTTTTT.

The chain has TRBV6-2 or TRBV6-3 and TRBJ1-1; no definite D call. This CDR3 has 18 residues. CDR1 and CDR2 from the germline V gene are MNHEY and SVGEGT. V was shortened by 2 bases and J by 4 bases, with 23 bases between the two germline ends. DNA for the CDR3: TGTGCCAGCAGTTACGCGACGACGAGGTTTGGATTAGGCACTGAAGCTTTCTTT. Translating it yields CASSYATTRFGLGTEAFF.